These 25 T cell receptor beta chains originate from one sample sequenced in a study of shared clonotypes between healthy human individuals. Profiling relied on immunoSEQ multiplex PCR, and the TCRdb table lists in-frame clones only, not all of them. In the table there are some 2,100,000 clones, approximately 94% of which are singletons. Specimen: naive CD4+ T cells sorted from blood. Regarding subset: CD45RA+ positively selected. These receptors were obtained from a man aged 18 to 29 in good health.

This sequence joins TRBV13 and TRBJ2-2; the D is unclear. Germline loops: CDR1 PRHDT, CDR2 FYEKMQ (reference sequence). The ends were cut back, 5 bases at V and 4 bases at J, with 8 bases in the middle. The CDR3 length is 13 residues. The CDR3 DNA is TGTGCCAGCAGCCGCCGGGTCACCGGGGAGCTGTTTTTT. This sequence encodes CASSRRVTGELFF.

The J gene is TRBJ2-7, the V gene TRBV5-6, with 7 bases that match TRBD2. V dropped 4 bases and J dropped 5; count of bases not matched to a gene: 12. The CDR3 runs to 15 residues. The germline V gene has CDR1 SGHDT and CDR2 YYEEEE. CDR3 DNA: TGTGCCAGCAGCCGGGGGGAGACCAATCTCGACGAGCAGTACTTC. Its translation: CASSRGETNLDEQYF.

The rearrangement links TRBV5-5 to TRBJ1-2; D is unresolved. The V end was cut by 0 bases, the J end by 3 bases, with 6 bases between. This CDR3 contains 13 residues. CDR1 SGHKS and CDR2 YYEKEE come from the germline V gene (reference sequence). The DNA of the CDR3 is TGTGCCAGCAGCTTGGCCGAATACTATGGCTACACCTTC. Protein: CASSLAEYYGYTF. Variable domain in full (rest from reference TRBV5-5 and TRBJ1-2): DAGVTQSPTHLIKTRGQQVTLRCSPISGHKSVSWYQQVLGQGPQFIFQYYEKEERGRGNFPDRFSARQFPNYSSELNVNALLLGDSALYLCASSLAEYYGYTFGSGTRLTVV.

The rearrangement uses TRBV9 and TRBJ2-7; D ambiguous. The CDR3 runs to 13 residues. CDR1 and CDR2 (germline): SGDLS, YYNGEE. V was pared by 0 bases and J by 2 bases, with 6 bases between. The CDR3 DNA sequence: TGTGCCAGCAGCGTAGATCCCACCTACGAGCAGTACTTC. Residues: CASSVDPTYEQYF.

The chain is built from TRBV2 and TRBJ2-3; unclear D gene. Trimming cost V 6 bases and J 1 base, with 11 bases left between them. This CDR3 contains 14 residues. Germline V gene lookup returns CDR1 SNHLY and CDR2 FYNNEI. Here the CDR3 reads CASRMLTGTDTQYF. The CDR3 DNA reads TGTGCCAGCAGGATGCTAACGGGCACAGATACGCAGTATTTT.

The chain's CDR3 is CASSYGVAGNEQFF. Here the CDR3 DNA reads TGTGCCAGCAGTTATGGGGTAGCGGGCAATGAGCAGTTCTTC. This chain links TRBV6-6 with TRBJ2-1, with 7 nucleotides matching TRBD2. From germline, CDR1 is MNHNY and CDR2 SVGAGI (reference sequence). The CDR3 has 14 amino acids. After removal of 3 bases from V and 6 bases from J, the junction contained 5 bases not matched to a gene.

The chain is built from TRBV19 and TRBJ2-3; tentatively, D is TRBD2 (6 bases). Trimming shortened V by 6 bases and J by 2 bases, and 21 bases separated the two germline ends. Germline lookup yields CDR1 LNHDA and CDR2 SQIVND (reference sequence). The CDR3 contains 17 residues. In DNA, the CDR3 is TGTGCCAGTAGCCTCAAAAGATGGCGGGAAGACACAGATACGCAGTATTTT. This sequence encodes CASSLKRWREDTDTQYF.

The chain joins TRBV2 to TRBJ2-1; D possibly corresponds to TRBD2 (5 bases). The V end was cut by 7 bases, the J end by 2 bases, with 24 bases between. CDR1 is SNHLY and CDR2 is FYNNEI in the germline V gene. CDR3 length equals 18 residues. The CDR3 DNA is TGTGCCAGCACCCCCCTTATTGGTGAGCGGTACACCTACAATGAGCAGTTCTTC. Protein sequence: CASTPLIGERYTYNEQFF.

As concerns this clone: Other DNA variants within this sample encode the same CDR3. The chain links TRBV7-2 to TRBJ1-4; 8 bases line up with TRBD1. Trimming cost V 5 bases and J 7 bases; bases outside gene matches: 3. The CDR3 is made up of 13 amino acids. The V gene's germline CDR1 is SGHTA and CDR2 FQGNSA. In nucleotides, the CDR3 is TGTGCCAGCAGCCCCGGGACAGGTGAAAAACTGTTTTTT. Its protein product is CASSPGTGEKLFF.

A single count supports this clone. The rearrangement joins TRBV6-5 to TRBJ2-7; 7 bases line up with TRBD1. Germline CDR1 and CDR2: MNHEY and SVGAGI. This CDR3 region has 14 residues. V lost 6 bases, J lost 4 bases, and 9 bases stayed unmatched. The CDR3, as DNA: TGTGCCAGCAGCAACAGGGGCCTCCGATACGAGCAGTACTTC. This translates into CASSNRGLRYEQYF.

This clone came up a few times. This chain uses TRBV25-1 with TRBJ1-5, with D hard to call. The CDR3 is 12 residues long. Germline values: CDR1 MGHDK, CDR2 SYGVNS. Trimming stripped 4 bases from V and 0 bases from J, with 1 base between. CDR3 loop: CASSASNQPQHF. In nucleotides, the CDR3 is TGTGCCAGCAGTGCTAGCAATCAGCCCCAGCATTTT. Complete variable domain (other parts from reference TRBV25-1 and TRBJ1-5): EADIYQTPRYLVIGTGKKITLECSQTMGHDKMYWYQQDPGMELHLIHYSYGVNSTEKGDLSSESTVSRIRTEHFPLTLESARPSHTSQYLCASSASNQPQHFGDGTRLSIL.

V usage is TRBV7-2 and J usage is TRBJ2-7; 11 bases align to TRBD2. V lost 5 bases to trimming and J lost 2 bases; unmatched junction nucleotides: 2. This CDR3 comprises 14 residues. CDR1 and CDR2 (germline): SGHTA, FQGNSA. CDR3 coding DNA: TGTGCCAGCAGCATGACTAGCGGGGCCTACGAGCAGTACTTC. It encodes CASSMTSGAYEQYF.

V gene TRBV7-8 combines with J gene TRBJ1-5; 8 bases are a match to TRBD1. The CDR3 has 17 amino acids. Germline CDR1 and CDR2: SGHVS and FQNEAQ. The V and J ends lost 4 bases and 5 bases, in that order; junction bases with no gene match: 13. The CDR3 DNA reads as TGTGCCAGCAGCTCAGCATGGCGCGGGACAGGAGATCAGCCCCAGCATTTT. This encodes CASSSAWRGTGDQPQHF.

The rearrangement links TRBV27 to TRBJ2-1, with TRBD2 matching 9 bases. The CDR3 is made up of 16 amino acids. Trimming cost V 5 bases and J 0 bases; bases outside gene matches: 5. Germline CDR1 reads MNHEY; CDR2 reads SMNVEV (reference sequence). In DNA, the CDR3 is TGTGCCAGCAGTCTTAGCGGGGGTAGCTCCTACAATGAGCAGTTCTTC. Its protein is CASSLSGGSSYNEQFF.

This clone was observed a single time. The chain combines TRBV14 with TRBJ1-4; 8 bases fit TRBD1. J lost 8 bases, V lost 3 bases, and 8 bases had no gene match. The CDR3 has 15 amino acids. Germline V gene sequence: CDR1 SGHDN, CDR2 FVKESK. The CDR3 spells CASSHPDRGEEKLFF. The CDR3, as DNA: TGTGCCAGCAGCCATCCCGACAGGGGAGAAGAAAAACTGTTTTTT. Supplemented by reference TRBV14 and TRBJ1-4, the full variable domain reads EAGVTQFPSHSVIEKGQTVTLRCDPISGHDNLYWYRRVMGKEIKFLLHFVKESKQDESGMPNNRFLAERTGGTYSTLKVQPAELEDSGVYFCASSHPDRGEEKLFFGSGTQLSVL.

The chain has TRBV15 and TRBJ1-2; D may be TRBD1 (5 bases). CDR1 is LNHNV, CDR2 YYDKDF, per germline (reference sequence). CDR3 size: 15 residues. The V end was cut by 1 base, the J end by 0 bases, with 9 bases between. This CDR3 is CATSRGRGPNYGYTF. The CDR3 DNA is TGTGCCACCAGCAGAGGGCGGGGACCTAACTATGGCTACACCTTC.

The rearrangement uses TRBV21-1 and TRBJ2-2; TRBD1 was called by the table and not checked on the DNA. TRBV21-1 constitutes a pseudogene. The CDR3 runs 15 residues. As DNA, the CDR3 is TGTGCCAGCCACCGGGACAGGGTTTCAACCGGGGAGCTGTTTTTT. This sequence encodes CASHRDRVSTGELFF.

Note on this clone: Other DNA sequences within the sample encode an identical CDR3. The chain's CDR3 is CASSRGTDTQYF. The CDR3 nucleotides are TGTGCCAGCAGCAGGGGGACAGATACGCAGTATTTT. The rearrangement links TRBV7-2 to TRBJ2-3; D may be TRBD1 (6 bases). CDR3 size: 12 residues. The V gene's germline CDR1 is SGHTA and CDR2 FQGNSA. Trimming took off 5 bases at V and 3 bases at J, with 6 bases between the two ends.

CDR3 amino acids: CAWSVMGGAQYF. CDR3 coding DNA: TGTGCCTGGAGTGTGATGGGCGGGGCCCAGTACTTC. The gene calls are TRBV30 and TRBJ2-5; a weak D match, TRBD2 (6 bases). This CDR3 contains 12 residues. The germline gives CDR1 GTSNPN, CDR2 SVGIG (reference sequence). Trimming pared 0 bases from V and 9 bases from J, leaving 11 bases between.

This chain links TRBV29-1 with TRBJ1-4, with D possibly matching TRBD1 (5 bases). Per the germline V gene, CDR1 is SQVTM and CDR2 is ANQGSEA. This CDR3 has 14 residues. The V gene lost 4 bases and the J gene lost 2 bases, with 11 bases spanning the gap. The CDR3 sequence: CSVGGTATNEKLFF. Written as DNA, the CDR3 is TGCAGCGTTGGTGGGACGGCGACTAATGAAAAACTGTTTTTT.

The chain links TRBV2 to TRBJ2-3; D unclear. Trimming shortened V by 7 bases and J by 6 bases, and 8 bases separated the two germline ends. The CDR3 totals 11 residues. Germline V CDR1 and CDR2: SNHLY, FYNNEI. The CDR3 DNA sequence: TGTGCCAGCACGATCCTGGATACGCAGTATTTT. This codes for CASTILDTQYF.

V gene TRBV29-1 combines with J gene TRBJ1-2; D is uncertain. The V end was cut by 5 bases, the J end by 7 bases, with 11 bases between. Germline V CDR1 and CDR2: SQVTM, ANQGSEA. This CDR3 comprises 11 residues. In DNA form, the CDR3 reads TGCAGCGTTTCTTCAGTAAGTGGCTACACCTTC. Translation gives CSVSSVSGYTF. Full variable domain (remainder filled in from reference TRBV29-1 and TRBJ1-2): SAVISQKPSRDICQRGTSLTIQCQVDSQVTMMFWYRQQPGQSLTLIATANQGSEATYESGFVIDKFPISRPNLTFSTLTVSNMSPEDSSIYLCSVSSVSGYTFGSGTRLTVV.

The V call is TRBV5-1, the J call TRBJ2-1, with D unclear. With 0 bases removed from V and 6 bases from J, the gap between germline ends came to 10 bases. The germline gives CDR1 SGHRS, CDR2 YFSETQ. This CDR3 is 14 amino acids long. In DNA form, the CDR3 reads TGCGCCAGCAGCTTGGAAGGCGTAAGCAATGAGCAGTTCTTC. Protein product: CASSLEGVSNEQFF.

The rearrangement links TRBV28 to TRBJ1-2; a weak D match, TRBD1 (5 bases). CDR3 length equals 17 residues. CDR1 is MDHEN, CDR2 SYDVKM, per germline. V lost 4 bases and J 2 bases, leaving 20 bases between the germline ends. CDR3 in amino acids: CASSSSGPGRLNYGYTF. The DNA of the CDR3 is TGTGCCAGCAGTTCATCGGGGCCAGGGAGGTTAAACTATGGCTACACCTTC.

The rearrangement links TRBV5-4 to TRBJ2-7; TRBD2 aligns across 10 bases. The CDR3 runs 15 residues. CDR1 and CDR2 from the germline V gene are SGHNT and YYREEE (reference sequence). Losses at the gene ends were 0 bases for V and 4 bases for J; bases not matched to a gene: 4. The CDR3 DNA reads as TGTGCCAGCAGCTTGGAATTAGCGGGAGGATACGAGCAGTACTTC. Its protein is CASSLELAGGYEQYF.